This T cell receptor beta chain is drawn from a study of cytotoxic CD8 clonotypes in ibrutinib-treated CLL. Findings and limits, study-wide: Treatment left the uncommon public clonotypes either contracted or stable in frequency. The study found clonality rose at ibrutinib response, then fell toward baseline at progression.

As to this clone: Its antigen is unidentified.

Sequenced by immunoSEQ multiplex PCR; TCRdb stores in-frame clones only, minus some. Here the sample spans about 330,000 clones, 67% being singletons. The CDR3 has 14 residues. V lost 3 bases to trimming and J lost 0 bases, with 6 bases between them. Per the germline V gene, CDR1 is SNHLY and CDR2 is FYNNEI. The chain is built from TRBV2 and TRBJ1-5, with unresolved D. The clonotype was recovered from a human donor with chronic lymphocytic leukemia. This specimen consisted of PBMCs, obtained after 36 months of ibrutinib treatment. CDR3 coding DNA: TGTGCCAGCAGTGATTCCACTAGCAATCAGCCCCAGCATTTT. Its translation: CASSDSTSNQPQHF.